The subject of this entry is one T cell receptor beta chain. Cohort assignment relied on participant-reported clinical history. This sample is drawn from a study of blood T cell repertoires in COVID-19. Across the whole study: Samples taken during acute and convalescent COVID-19 were collected in the United States, Italy and Spain.

This CDR3 region has 15 residues. CDR1 and CDR2 (germline): LGHDT, YNNKEL (reference sequence). The J segment lost 7 bases and the V segment lost 0 bases, leaving 7 bases of the junction unmatched. TCRdb's copy holds only in-frame clones and misses some; the assay was immunoSEQ multiplex PCR. The table lists approximately 300,000 clones, nearly 90% of them singletons, with around 4.5% in the top ten. The genes are TRBV3-1 (or the pseudogene TRBV3-2) and TRBJ1-1; 8 bases agree with TRBD1. Sample: PBMCs or T cells enriched from blood (not recorded which). The receptor was isolated from a woman between 18 and 29 years old with acute COVID-19. DNA of the CDR3: TGTGCCAGCAGCCAAGAGGACAGGGTAACGGGTGAAGCTTTCTTT. It codes for CASSQEDRVTGEAFF.